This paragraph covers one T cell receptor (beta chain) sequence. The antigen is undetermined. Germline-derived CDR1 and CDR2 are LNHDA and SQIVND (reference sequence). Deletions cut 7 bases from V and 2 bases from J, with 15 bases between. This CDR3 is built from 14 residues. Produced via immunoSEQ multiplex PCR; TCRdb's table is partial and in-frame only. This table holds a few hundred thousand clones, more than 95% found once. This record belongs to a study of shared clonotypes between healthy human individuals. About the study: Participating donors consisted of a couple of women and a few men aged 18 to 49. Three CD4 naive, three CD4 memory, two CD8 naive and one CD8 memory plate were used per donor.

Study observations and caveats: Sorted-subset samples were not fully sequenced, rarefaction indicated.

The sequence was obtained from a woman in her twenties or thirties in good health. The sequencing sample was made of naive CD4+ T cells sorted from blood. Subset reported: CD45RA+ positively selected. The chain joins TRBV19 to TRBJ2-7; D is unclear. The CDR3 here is CASISDKPPYEQYF. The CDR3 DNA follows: TGTGCCAGTATCTCAGACAAGCCCCCCTACGAGCAGTACTTC.